Sequencing of this TCR beta chain was carried out in a study of blood T cell repertoires in COVID-19. Study summary: T cells, B-cell-depleted T cells, or PBMCs supplied cDNA or gDNA.

The CDR3 consists of 14 residues. CDR1 and CDR2 from the germline V gene are SGHTA and FQGNSA. Trimming cost V 5 bases and J 12 bases, with 17 bases left between them. Source study methods: Amplification of reference gene primers was used by the study to estimate nucleated cell counts. Assay used: immunoSEQ multiplex PCR; TCRdb lists only in-frame clones, some missing. The V and J calls and clone size come from that table; D and trimming were worked out from the DNA. This table holds around 70,000 clones, more than 75% found once. The sequenced material came from peripheral blood. The clonotype was recovered from a human donor in a cohort sampled during active COVID-19. The chain couples TRBV7-2 to TRBJ2-6, with a weak D call TRBD1 (6 bases). This CDR3 reads CASSHTAGDTVLTF. The CDR3 region has the DNA TGTGCCAGCAGCCATACCGCAGGGGATACCGTCCTGACTTTC.